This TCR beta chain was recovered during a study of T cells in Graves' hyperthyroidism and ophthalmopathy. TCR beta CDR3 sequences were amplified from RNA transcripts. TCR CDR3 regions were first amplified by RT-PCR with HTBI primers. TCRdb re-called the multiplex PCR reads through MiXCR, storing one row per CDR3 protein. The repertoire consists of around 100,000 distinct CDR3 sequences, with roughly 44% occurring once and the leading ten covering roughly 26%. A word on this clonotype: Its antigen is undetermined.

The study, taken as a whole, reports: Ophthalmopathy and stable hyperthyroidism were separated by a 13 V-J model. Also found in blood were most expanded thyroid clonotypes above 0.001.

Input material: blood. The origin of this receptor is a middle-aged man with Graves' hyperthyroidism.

The CDR3 spells CAWTFGANVLTF. DNA of the CDR3: TGTGCCTGGACTTTTGGGGCCAACGTCCTGACTTTC. The chain combines TRBV30 with TRBJ2-6; D is ambiguous. The CDR3 covers 12 residues. The ends were cut back, 4 bases at V and 3 bases at J, with 4 bases in the middle. The germline V gene encodes CDR1 GTSNPN and CDR2 SVGIG (reference sequence).